The rows below give T cell receptor beta chains drawn from one sample of a study of blood T cell repertoires in COVID-19. Sequenced by immunoSEQ multiplex PCR; TCRdb stores in-frame clones only, minus some. The table records about 250,000 clones, around 82% of them present only once. Sequenced sample: peripheral blood. Source of these receptors: a man older than 75 with acute or convalescent COVID-19. Both conserved end residues are part of each CDR3. The order of the fields is CDR3 length, clone size, D gene, V gene, J gene, CDR3 protein, CDR3 DNA. The D gene is left open where the match is weak. Not every row has a clone size; where given, it reads once, few, many or a size class.

CDR3 length: 15
clone size: .
D gene: TRBD2
V gene: TRBV6-2/TRBV6-3
J gene: TRBJ2-7
CDR3 protein: CASSTGTSGIYEQYF
CDR3 DNA: TGTGCCAGCAGCACCGGGACTAGCGGCATCTACGAGCAGTACTTC

CDR3 length: 14
clone size: .
D gene: .
V gene: TRBV24-1
J gene: TRBJ1-2
CDR3 protein: CATSDPATSYGYTF
CDR3 DNA: TGTGCCACCAGTGATCCCGCGACATCCTATGGCTACACCTTC

CDR3 length: 13
clone size: few
D gene: .
V gene: TRBV19
J gene: TRBJ2-2
CDR3 protein: CASSFGATGELFF
CDR3 DNA: TGTGCCAGTAGCTTTGGGGCCACCGGGGAGCTGTTTTTT

CDR3 length: 16
clone size: .
D gene: TRBD1
V gene: TRBV7-3
J gene: TRBJ2-1
CDR3 protein: CASRQTPGQGADEQFF
CDR3 DNA: TGTGCCAGCAGACAAACCCCGGGACAGGGGGCGGATGAGCAGTTCTTC

CDR3 length: 15
clone size: few
D gene: .
V gene: TRBV19
J gene: TRBJ2-2
CDR3 protein: CASSPQGMHTGELFF
CDR3 DNA: TGTGCCAGTAGTCCTCAGGGGATGCACACCGGGGAGCTGTTTTTT

CDR3 length: 14
clone size: .
D gene: .
V gene: TRBV28
J gene: TRBJ2-1
CDR3 protein: CASSFVTTYNEQFF
CDR3 DNA: TGTGCCAGCAGTTTTGTAACAACCTACAATGAGCAGTTCTTC

CDR3 length: 13
clone size: once
D gene: .
V gene: TRBV29-1
J gene: TRBJ2-5
CDR3 protein: CSVGRNLLETQYF
CDR3 DNA: TGCAGCGTTGGGCGGAACCTTCTGGAGACCCAGTACTTC

CDR3 length: 12
clone size: .
D gene: .
V gene: TRBV19
J gene: TRBJ2-1
CDR3 protein: CASIGGYNEQFF
CDR3 DNA: TGTGCCAGTATAGGGGGCTACAATGAGCAGTTCTTC

CDR3 length: 12
clone size: .
D gene: .
V gene: TRBV12-3/TRBV12-4
J gene: TRBJ2-7
CDR3 protein: CASRPDRSEQYF
CDR3 DNA: TGTGCCAGCAGACCAGACAGATCCGAGCAGTACTTC

CDR3 length: 15
clone size: .
D gene: TRBD1
V gene: TRBV10-1
J gene: TRBJ2-1
CDR3 protein: CASSESGQGYNEQFF
CDR3 DNA: TGCGCCAGCAGTGAGTCGGGACAGGGCTACAATGAGCAGTTCTTC

CDR3 length: 18
clone size: .
D gene: .
V gene: TRBV6-2/TRBV6-3
J gene: TRBJ1-2
CDR3 protein: CASSYMSGRVASNYGYTF
CDR3 DNA: TGTGCCAGCAGTTACATGTCGGGCAGGGTTGCTTCTAACTATGGCTACACCTTC

CDR3 length: 15
clone size: few
D gene: .
V gene: TRBV6-2/TRBV6-3
J gene: TRBJ2-1
CDR3 protein: CASSYSGGVIDEQFF
CDR3 DNA: TGTGCCAGCAGTTACTCGGGCGGGGTTATCGATGAGCAGTTCTTC

CDR3 length: 15
clone size: once
D gene: .
V gene: TRBV2
J gene: TRBJ2-7
CDR3 protein: CASRPTGLGFREQYF
CDR3 DNA: TGTGCCAGCAGACCAACAGGGCTCGGTTTCCGCGAGCAGTACTTC

CDR3 length: 17
clone size: .
D gene: TRBD1
V gene: TRBV24-1
J gene: TRBJ1-2
CDR3 protein: CATSDPGTGEDHYGYTF
CDR3 DNA: TGTGCCACCAGTGATCCCGGGACAGGGGAGGATCACTATGGCTACACCTTC

CDR3 length: 12
clone size: .
D gene: .
V gene: TRBV5-1
J gene: TRBJ2-7
CDR3 protein: CASSVPSAVQYF
CDR3 DNA: TGCGCCAGCAGCGTCCCTTCGGCGGTGCAGTACTTC

CDR3 length: 17
clone size: .
D gene: .
V gene: TRBV3-1/TRBV3-2
J gene: TRBJ2-2
CDR3 protein: CASSQGGSFFGSGELFF
CDR3 DNA: TGTGCCAGCAGCCAAGGCGGTAGTTTTTTTGGATCCGGGGAGCTGTTTTTT

CDR3 length: 14
clone size: .
D gene: .
V gene: TRBV2
J gene: TRBJ1-2
CDR3 protein: CASSVDTGRYGYTF
CDR3 DNA: TGTGCCAGCAGTGTGGACACCGGGCGATATGGCTACACCTTC

CDR3 length: 18
clone size: .
D gene: TRBD2
V gene: TRBV27
J gene: TRBJ2-1
CDR3 protein: CASRTGTSQSRGYNEQFF
CDR3 DNA: TGTGCCAGCAGGACCGGGACTAGTCAAAGTCGTGGGTACAATGAGCAGTTCTTC

CDR3 length: 14
clone size: .
D gene: .
V gene: TRBV7-9
J gene: TRBJ1-4
CDR3 protein: CASSLIGGGEKLFF
CDR3 DNA: TGTGCCAGCAGCTTAATCGGGGGAGGTGAAAAACTGTTTTTT

CDR3 length: 16
clone size: .
D gene: TRBD2
V gene: TRBV28
J gene: TRBJ2-7
CDR3 protein: CASNSASGGVAYEQYF
CDR3 DNA: TGTGCCAGCAATTCGGCTAGCGGGGGGGTTGCCTACGAGCAGTACTTC

CDR3 length: 17
clone size: .
D gene: TRBD2
V gene: TRBV30
J gene: TRBJ2-3
CDR3 protein: CAWSVRGLAGTTDTQYF
CDR3 DNA: TGTGCCTGGAGTGTAAGGGGCCTAGCGGGCACCACAGATACGCAGTATTTT

CDR3 length: 16
clone size: .
D gene: TRBD2
V gene: TRBV3-1/TRBV3-2
J gene: TRBJ2-7
CDR3 protein: CASSLGLAGPGDEQYF
CDR3 DNA: TGTGCCAGCAGCCTCGGACTAGCGGGCCCCGGAGACGAGCAGTACTTC

CDR3 length: 16
clone size: .
D gene: .
V gene: TRBV4-2
J gene: TRBJ1-1
CDR3 protein: CASSQAWRQANTEAFF
CDR3 DNA: TGTGCCAGCAGCCAAGCCTGGCGACAGGCGAACACTGAAGCTTTCTTT

CDR3 length: 12
clone size: once
D gene: .
V gene: TRBV24-1
J gene: TRBJ2-5
CDR3 protein: CATSDPEETQYF
CDR3 DNA: TGTGCCACCAGTGATCCGGAAGAGACCCAGTACTTC

CDR3 length: 13
clone size: .
D gene: .
V gene: TRBV18
J gene: TRBJ1-2
CDR3 protein: CASSREGVGGYTF
CDR3 DNA: TGTGCCAGCTCACGGGAGGGTGTCGGCGGCTACACCTTC

CDR3 length: 16
clone size: .
D gene: TRBD1
V gene: TRBV6-6
J gene: TRBJ1-5
CDR3 protein: CASGYVKQGSNQPQHF
CDR3 DNA: TGTGCCAGCGGCTACGTTAAACAGGGGAGCAATCAGCCCCAGCATTTT

CDR3 length: 15
clone size: .
D gene: .
V gene: TRBV6-1
J gene: TRBJ1-5
CDR3 protein: CASSEVGGANQPQHF
CDR3 DNA: TGTGCCAGCAGTGAAGTTGGGGGCGCAAATCAGCCCCAGCATTTT

CDR3 length: 15
clone size: .
D gene: .
V gene: TRBV28
J gene: TRBJ2-1
CDR3 protein: CASSLEGRQAVEQFF
CDR3 DNA: TGTGCCAGCAGTTTAGAGGGTCGGCAGGCGGTTGAGCAGTTCTTC

CDR3 length: 16
clone size: .
D gene: TRBD2
V gene: TRBV6-7
J gene: TRBJ2-2
CDR3 protein: CASSYPGLAGTGELFF
CDR3 DNA: TGTGCCAGCAGTTACCCGGGACTAGCGGGAACCGGGGAGCTGTTTTTT

CDR3 length: 13
clone size: .
D gene: .
V gene: TRBV5-1
J gene: TRBJ2-1
CDR3 protein: CASSPGTYNEQFF
CDR3 DNA: TGCGCCAGCAGCCCGGGAACTTACAATGAGCAGTTCTTC

CDR3 length: 11
clone size: .
D gene: .
V gene: TRBV19
J gene: TRBJ2-4
CDR3 protein: CASSSGNIQYF
CDR3 DNA: TGTGCCAGTAGCTCCGGGAACATTCAGTACTTC

CDR3 length: 14
clone size: .
D gene: TRBD2
V gene: TRBV30
J gene: TRBJ2-5
CDR3 protein: CAWSSSGGGETQYF
CDR3 DNA: TGTGCCTGGAGTTCTAGCGGGGGAGGAGAGACCCAGTACTTC